These 24 T cell receptor beta chains originate from one sample sequenced in a study of cytomegalovirus exposure and HLA in healthy donors. The PCR contained 60 Vbeta and 13 Jbeta primers. Clones were read by immunoSEQ multiplex PCR, and TCRdb kept only the in-frame ones, dropping some. Seen here are about 220,000 clones, approximately 83% observed once, and the top ten hold 0.71%. Sequencing was done on a sample of PBMCs. All receptors derive from a boy aged 2-9 years in good health and CMV-seronegative.

This clone was observed a single time. V and J are TRBV2 and TRBJ2-4; D possibly corresponds to TRBD2 (5 bases). The V end was cut by 8 bases, the J end by 3 bases, with 14 bases between. CDR1 and CDR2 from the germline V gene are SNHLY and FYNNEI. There are 14 residues in the CDR3. CDR3 residues: CASVGVRGKNIQYF. CDR3 sequence (DNA): TGTGCCAGCGTGGGTGTTCGGGGCAAAAACATTCAGTACTTC.

The chain employs TRBV2 and TRBJ2-4; D might be TRBD1 (6 bases). This CDR3 is built from 15 residues. Trimming pared 6 bases from V and 0 bases from J, leaving 12 bases between. Germline values: CDR1 SNHLY, CDR2 FYNNEI. The CDR3 is CASSRDTIAKNIQYF. In DNA form, the CDR3 reads TGTGCCAGCAGCCGGGACACCATAGCCAAAAACATTCAGTACTTC.

V gene TRBV5-1 combines with J gene TRBJ2-1; 12 positions match TRBD2. Germline V gives CDR1 SGHRS, CDR2 YFSETQ. This CDR3 contains 19 residues. V trimming: 0 bases; J trimming: 0 bases; junction bases outside the gene matches: 7. The CDR3 sequence is CASSLAGTSGPSSYNEQFF. CDR3 nucleotides: TGCGCCAGCAGCTTGGCCGGGACTAGCGGGCCTAGCTCCTACAATGAGCAGTTCTTC. Supplemented by reference TRBV5-1 and TRBJ2-1, the full variable domain reads KAGVTQTPRYLIKTRGQQVTLSCSPISGHRSVSWYQQTPGQGLQFLFEYFSETQRNKGNFPGRFSGRQFSNSRSEMNVSTLELGDSALYLCASSLAGTSGPSSYNEQFFGPGTRLTVL.

The genes are TRBV7-6 and TRBJ2-7; tentative D call: TRBD2 (5 bases). This CDR3 region has 14 residues. V dropped 5 bases and J dropped 6 bases, with 17 bases sitting between them. CDR1 is SGHVS, CDR2 FNYEAQ, per germline. The CDR3 sequence: CASSQVGKESEQYF. In DNA form, the CDR3 reads TGTGCCAGCAGCCAGGTCGGGAAGGAGAGCGAGCAGTACTTC. Combining the CDR3 with reference TRBV7-6 and TRBJ2-7 gives the whole variable domain GAGVSQSPRYKVTKRGQDVALRCDPISGHVSLYWYRQALGQGPEFLTYFNYEAQQDKSGLPNDRFSAERPEGSISTLTIQRTEQRDSAMYRCASSQVGKESEQYFGPGTRLTVT.

The J gene is TRBJ2-3, the V gene TRBV11-2; D is perhaps TRBD2 (6 bases). Trimming shortened V by 8 bases and J by 0 bases, and 15 bases separated the two germline ends. This CDR3 comprises 15 residues. Germline V gene lookup returns CDR1 SGHAT and CDR2 FQNNGV. In nucleotides, the CDR3 is TGTGCCAGCCTGGGAGGCGCCGCTAGCACAGATACGCAGTATTTT. Residues: CASLGGAASTDTQYF.

The chain employs TRBV9 and TRBJ1-2; unclear D gene. The CDR3 is made up of 15 amino acids. Germline loops: CDR1 SGDLS, CDR2 YYNGEE. V was clipped by 3 bases and J by 3 bases, with 15 bases between them. This CDR3 reads CASSEPVAEDYGYTF. The CDR3 nucleotides read TGTGCCAGCAGCGAACCGGTTGCCGAGGACTATGGCTACACCTTC.

This clone was picked up one time. The chain recombines TRBV11-2 with TRBJ1-2, with D possibly being TRBD1 (5 bases). V lost 0 bases, J lost 7 bases, and 12 bases lay in between. The length of the CDR3 is 14 residues. CDR1 is SGHAT and CDR2 is FQNNGV in the germline V gene. CDR3 DNA sequence: TGTGCCAGCAGCTTAGACCCGGCGGGGGGTGGCTACACCTTC. Its translation is CASSLDPAGGGYTF.

This chain joins TRBV7-9 and TRBJ1-2; a possible D gene is TRBD1 (5 bases). This CDR3 is 12 amino acids long. V was clipped by 2 bases and J by 11 bases, with 12 bases between them. Germline CDR1 and CDR2: SEHNR and FQNEAQ (reference sequence). CDR3 sequence (DNA): TGTGCCAGCAGCTTAACCAGGGACTTTTACACCTTC. This sequence encodes CASSLTRDFYTF.

Only a few counts were recorded for this clone. V gene TRBV5-5 combines with J gene TRBJ2-6; D gene uncertain. CDR3 length: 18 amino acids. V was shortened by 1 base and J by 0 bases, with 14 bases between the two germline ends. The germline CDR1 and CDR2 sequences are SGHKS and YYEKEE (reference sequence). CDR3 amino acids: CASSLHLSLSSGANVLTF. In DNA form, the CDR3 reads TGTGCCAGCAGCTTGCATCTGTCTTTGAGCTCTGGGGCCAACGTCCTGACTTTC.

The chain couples TRBV9 to TRBJ1-2; 8 nucleotides match TRBD1. The CDR3 covers 14 residues. Per germline, CDR1 SGDLS and CDR2 YYNGEE. Trimming cost V 0 bases and J 8 bases; bases outside gene matches: 6. CDR3 in amino acids: CASSVGRDRRGYTF. DNA for the CDR3: TGTGCCAGCAGCGTAGGGCGGGACAGGCGGGGCTACACCTTC. Based on the CDR3 plus reference TRBV9 and TRBJ1-2, the full variable domain is DSGVTQTPKHLITATGQRVTLRCSPRSGDLSVYWYQQSLDQGLQFLIQYYNGEERAKGNILERFSAQQFPDLHSELNLSSLELGDSALYFCASSVGRDRRGYTFGSGTRLTVV.

The rearrangement joins TRBV15 to TRBJ1-2; tentatively, D is TRBD1 (6 bases). With 0 bases removed from V and 5 bases from J, the gap between germline ends came to 13 bases. The CDR3 length is 15 residues. Germline V gene lookup returns CDR1 LNHNV and CDR2 YYDKDF (reference sequence). The CDR3 nucleotides are TGTGCCACCAGCAGAGATCTTGTACAGGGTTATGGCTACACCTTC. This sequence encodes CATSRDLVQGYGYTF.

The chain has TRBV5-6 and TRBJ1-2, with TRBD1 matching 11 bases. The CDR3 extends over 16 amino acids. V lost 0 bases and J lost 3; bases outside the gene matches: 4. Germline V gene data show CDR1 as SGHDT and CDR2 as YYEEEE. The chain's CDR3 is CASSLDRTGGYYGYTF. In DNA form, the CDR3 reads TGTGCCAGCAGCTTGGACAGGACAGGGGGCTACTATGGCTACACCTTC. The full variable domain, with the rest looked up from reference TRBV5-6 and TRBJ1-2, is DAGVTQSPTHLIKTRGQQVTLRCSPKSGHDTVSWYQQALGQGPQFIFQYYEEEERQRGNFPDRFSGHQFPNYSSELNVNALLLGDSALYLCASSLDRTGGYYGYTFGSGTRLTVV.

This chain uses TRBV7-3 with TRBJ2-3; D is ambiguous. Germline CDR1 is SGHTA and CDR2 is FQGTGA. CDR3 length: 16 amino acids. Trimming cost V 5 bases and J 0 bases, with 15 bases left between them. The CDR3 protein is CASSHAVRLSTDTQYF. The CDR3 DNA sequence: TGTGCCAGCAGCCACGCGGTTCGGTTGAGCACAGATACGCAGTATTTT.

The CDR3 spells CASSETSSYNEQFF. CDR3 bases: TGTGCCAGCAGTGAAACTAGCTCCTACAATGAGCAGTTCTTC. The chain uses TRBV2 and TRBJ2-1; TRBD2 is a possible D gene (5 bases). Germline CDR1 reads SNHLY; CDR2 reads FYNNEI. The CDR3 is 14 amino acids. With 2 bases removed from V and 0 bases from J, the gap between germline ends came to 5 bases.

DNA for the CDR3: TGTGCCAGCAGCTTGAGCGCGGGAGAAGGTCGGTATGAGCAGTTCTTC. The encoded protein is CASSLSAGEGRYEQFF. This chain links TRBV5-6 with TRBJ2-1; TRBD2 matches 7 bases. The CDR3 spans 16 residues. V was pared by 1 base and J by 8 bases, with 12 bases of the junction left unmatched. The germline V gene has CDR1 SGHDT and CDR2 YYEEEE. Complete variable domain (other parts from reference TRBV5-6 and TRBJ2-1): DAGVTQSPTHLIKTRGQQVTLRCSPKSGHDTVSWYQQALGQGPQFIFQYYEEEERQRGNFPDRFSGHQFPNYSSELNVNALLLGDSALYLCASSLSAGEGRYEQFFGPGTRLTVL.

The CDR3 loop reads CASSTGGGTYEQYF. DNA of the CDR3: TGTGCCAGTAGTACTGGCGGGGGGACCTACGAGCAGTACTTC. The J gene is TRBJ2-7, the V gene TRBV19; TRBD2 aligns across 8 bases. CDR3 size: 14 residues. V was pared by 4 bases and J by 2 bases, with 4 bases of the junction left unmatched. Germline V gene sequence: CDR1 LNHDA, CDR2 SQIVND (reference sequence).

The V gene is TRBV7-9, the J gene TRBJ2-1; 7 nucleotides match TRBD2. This CDR3 region has 18 residues. CDR1 and CDR2 (germline): SEHNR, FQNEAQ (reference sequence). J lost 10 bases, V lost 3 bases, and 21 bases had no gene match. This chain's CDR3 is CASSFDSLHRGSKDEQFF. CDR3 bases: TGTGCCAGCAGCTTCGACTCCCTCCACCGCGGGAGTAAGGACGAGCAGTTCTTC.

The CDR3 DNA reads as TGTGCCAGCAGACGAGGGTGGGAGAACCAAGAGACCCAGTACTTC. It specifies CASRRGWENQETQYF. V and J are TRBV6-1 and TRBJ2-5, with a weak D call TRBD2 (5 bases). The CDR3 has 15 residues. V was clipped by 6 bases and J by 0 bases, with 14 bases between them. Germline lookup yields CDR1 MNHNS and CDR2 SASEGT.

This clone was recorded only once. This chain connects TRBV4-1 to TRBJ1-3; 12 bases fit TRBD1. CDR3 size: 15 residues. From germline, CDR1 is MGHRA and CDR2 YSYEKL. Trimming cost V 5 bases and J 7 bases; bases outside gene matches: 6. The CDR3 spells CASSSPGQGANTIYF. DNA for the CDR3: TGCGCCAGCAGCTCACCGGGACAGGGGGCTAACACCATATATTTT.

This clone was found many times. The V call is TRBV14, the J call TRBJ1-1, with no clear D. From germline, CDR1 is SGHDN and CDR2 FVKESK. The V gene lost 6 bases and the J gene lost 0 bases, with 5 bases spanning the gap. The CDR3 covers 12 residues. The CDR3 DNA follows: TGTGCCAGCAGGCACATGAACACTGAAGCTTTCTTT. This codes for CASRHMNTEAFF. The full variable domain, rest sourced from reference TRBV14 and TRBJ1-1, is EAGVTQFPSHSVIEKGQTVTLRCDPISGHDNLYWYRRVMGKEIKFLLHFVKESKQDESGMPNNRFLAERTGGTYSTLKVQPAELEDSGVYFCASRHMNTEAFFGQGTRLTVV.

In DNA form, the CDR3 reads TGTGCCAGCAGTCTGGACAGGGGGCGATACAATGAGCAGTTCTTC. It encodes CASSLDRGRYNEQFF. This rearrangement joins TRBV6-5 to TRBJ2-1; TRBD1 matches at 11 bases. The CDR3 extends over 15 amino acids. Germline V CDR1 and CDR2: MNHEY, SVGAGI. The V gene end was trimmed by 5 bases and the J gene end by 4 bases; junction bases not matched to a gene: 4.

This clone has a single count. V is TRBV30 and J is TRBJ2-7; 9 bases agree with TRBD2. CDR1 is GTSNPN and CDR2 is SVGIG in the germline V gene (reference sequence). J lost 7 bases, V lost 1 base, and 8 bases had no gene match. The CDR3 is made up of 14 amino acids. CDR3 bases: TGTGCCTGGAGTGGCACTGCGGGAGGGTGGGAGCAGTACTTC. Protein: CAWSGTAGGWEQYF.

The gene calls are TRBV6-1 and TRBJ2-3; TRBD2 might be the D (6 bases). This CDR3 region has 15 residues. Germline CDR1 is MNHNS and CDR2 is SASEGT. Trimming shortened V by 7 bases and J by 2 bases, and 16 bases separated the two germline ends. CDR3 sequence reads: CASISPGRITDTQYF. DNA for the CDR3: TGTGCCAGCATTAGTCCAGGGAGGATCACAGATACGCAGTATTTT.

The rearrangement links TRBV6-1 to TRBJ1-2, with D maybe TRBD1 (6 bases). Germline CDR1 reads MNHNS; CDR2 reads SASEGT. The ends were cut back, 2 bases at V and 6 bases at J, with 10 bases in the middle. The CDR3 has 13 amino acids. The CDR3 loop is CASSERGGHGYTF. CDR3 bases: TGTGCCAGCAGTGAAAGGGGGGGGCATGGCTACACCTTC.